This T cell receptor beta chain was sequenced during a study of T cell repertoires in cytomegalovirus infection (dated by TCRdb to about 2019). Study-wide context: Alongside well-studied HLA-B-restricted epitopes, the peptide stimulations were aimed at recently identified HLA-C-restricted CMV epitopes, whose presentation resists viral immunomodulation. The HLA type of each donor mattered for the analysis, because public TCR beta signatures pointed to carriage of CMV infection along with the matching HLA type. Overall study outcomes, separate from this receptor: In both this cohort and an independent cohort of under 450 donors, the cumulative frequency of public TCR beta family members distinguished carriers of CMV infection plus the relevant HLA type. The ex vivo response was dominated by HLA-C-restricted CMV-specific TCR beta clonotypes, which also provided the single most frequent clonotype in two of eight donors.

CDR1 SGHRS and CDR2 YFSETQ are derived from the germline V gene. The CDR3 goes from the cysteine to the phenylalanine over 14 residues. The entry retains the CDR3 DNA only, 42 bases that are in frame from base 1. V ends up 4 bases short and J 4 bases short, with an unmatched junction base count of 4. The treatment or condition label for this specimen denotes: in vitro stimulation with specific CMV peptide epitopes to enrich CMV-specific T cells. A word on this clonotype: The antigen it binds to is not known. There are no base qualities to consult, and no much larger clone falls within one base.

The listed sequencing device is Illumina HiSeq 1500. Clones were called with MiXCR by TCRdb after fastp trimmed the public reads at Q25, and only in-frame beta chains were retained. Rows merge per CDR3 protein into single entries with the most common DNA and genes. In this sample the table shows 700,000 to 950,000 distinct CDR3 sequences, 32% of which occur a single time. Around an eighth of the sample is held by the ten biggest clonotypes. Recombination connected TRBV5-1 to TRBJ2-2, and TRBD1 matches 7 of the central bases. The sequencing here drew on cultured CD8+ T cells from PBMCs, taken from culture after CMV antigen stimulation. The receptor's source is a human donor in good health (CMV status not recorded). Some clones in this sample may be carry-over from other donors' samples. The CDR3 protein: CASSVDRFTGELFF. The DNA sequence is given as TGCGCCAGCAGCGTGGACAGGTTCACCGGGGAGCTGTTTTTT.